This T cell receptor beta chain was documented in a study of ipilimumab plus nivolumab after autologous stem cell transplantation. Patients got ipilimumab 1 mg/kg beginning 14 to 28 days post-transplant. The protocol was immunoSEQ multiplex PCR, while the TCRdb copy is restricted to in-frame clones and leaves out a portion. The table shows around 23,000 clones, with 70% to 80% occurring only once. This CDR3 spans 14 amino acids. The V gene's germline CDR1 is SGHVS and CDR2 FQNEAQ. With 4 bases clipped from V and 6 bases from J, the junction kept 5 bases outside the gene matches. This receptor was identified in a male donor with diffuse large B-cell lymphoma. The specimen comprised PBMCs, sampled in a trial of ipilimumab plus nivolumab as post-transplant consolidation. J is TRBJ1-5 and V is TRBV7-8; TRBD1 aligns across 8 bases. CDR3 in amino acids: CASSSARGRQPQHF. The CDR3 coding sequence is TGTGCCAGCAGCTCGGCCAGGGGGCGTCAGCCCCAGCATTTT.